A selection of T cell receptor beta chains follows, all from one sample in a study of cytomegalovirus exposure and HLA in healthy donors. Assay used: immunoSEQ multiplex PCR; TCRdb lists only in-frame clones, some missing. Of roughly 180,000 clones listed, 75% to 80% are singletons. Sequencing was carried out using PBMCs. The receptors stem from a middle-aged man in good health and CMV-seropositive. Each CDR3 is given with its conserved first and last residue. Fields, in order: J gene, V gene, clone size, D gene, CDR3 protein, CDR3 DNA. A D gene is named only where the DNA matches it firmly. The size field is filled for only some rows; it gives once, few, many or a size class.

>TRBJ1-2|TRBV4-1|-|TRBD1
CASSQDYRGTYGYTF
TGCGCCAGCAGCCAAGACTACAGGGGCACATATGGCTACACCTTC
>TRBJ2-1|TRBV15|-|-
CATAPGIGYNEQFF
TGTGCCACAGCCCCAGGAATTGGGTACAATGAGCAGTTCTTC
>TRBJ2-7|TRBV29-1|-|-
CSVEPQGHAEQYF
TGCAGCGTTGAACCCCAGGGCCACGCGGAGCAGTACTTC
>TRBJ2-1|TRBV13|-|-
CASSRAAISYNEQFF
TGTGCCAGCAGCCGAGCGGCGATCTCCTACAATGAGCAGTTCTTC
>TRBJ1-2|TRBV7-9|-|TRBD1
CSSSSQTGLLSNYGYTF
TGTTCCAGCAGCTCTCAGACAGGGCTTTTATCAAACTATGGCTACACCTTC
>TRBJ1-2|TRBV30|once|-
CAWQREGGGYTF
TGTGCCTGGCAGAGGGAAGGGGGTGGCTACACCTTC
>TRBJ2-2|TRBV2|-|TRBD2
CASSPSGVTGELFF
TGTGCCAGCAGTCCTAGCGGAGTCACCGGGGAGCTGTTTTTT
>TRBJ2-2|TRBV7-9|-|TRBD2
CASSFRTSGGGFTGELFF
TGTGCCAGCAGCTTCCGGACTAGCGGGGGTGGTTTCACCGGGGAGCTGTTTTTT
>TRBJ2-1|TRBV5-1|-|-
CASSLDPDWRNEQFF
TGCGCCAGCAGCTTGGACCCCGACTGGCGCAATGAGCAGTTCTTC
>TRBJ2-2|TRBV7-2|-|-
CASSLGSAGELFF
TGTGCCAGCAGCTTAGGCTCGGCCGGGGAGCTGTTTTTT
>TRBJ1-2|TRBV5-8|-|-
CASSLGQTRYGYTF
TGTGCCAGCAGCTTGGGACAGACGCGCTATGGCTACACCTTC
>TRBJ1-4|TRBV18|-|-
CASSLTGNNEKLFF
TGTGCCAGCTCTCTCACAGGGAACAATGAAAAACTGTTTTTT
>TRBJ2-1|TRBV5-1|-|TRBD2
CASSLVAGGRGEQFF
TGCGCCAGCAGCTTAGTAGCGGGGGGGCGGGGTGAGCAGTTCTTC
>TRBJ2-2|TRBV6-5|-|TRBD1
CASRQFTGVTGELFF
TGTGCCAGCAGACAATTTACAGGGGTTACCGGGGAGCTGTTTTTT
>TRBJ1-3|TRBV30|-|-
CAWSTENTIYF
TGTGCCTGGAGTACAGAAAACACCATATATTTT
>TRBJ2-5|TRBV7-9|-|TRBD1
CSSSLDGGTGMYF
TGTTCCAGCAGCTTAGACGGGGGGACAGGGATGTACTTC
>TRBJ2-3|TRBV15|once|-
CATSRMGPDSPDTQYF
TGTGCCACCAGCAGGATGGGTCCAGACAGCCCAGATACGCAGTATTTT
>TRBJ1-6|TRBV18|once|TRBD1
CASSASTGADNSPLHF
TGTGCCAGCTCAGCATCGACAGGGGCCGATAATTCACCCCTCCACTTT
>TRBJ2-2|TRBV5-1|-|-
CASMYSTNTGELFF
TGCGCCAGCATGTATAGCACGAACACCGGGGAGCTGTTTTTT
>TRBJ2-2|TRBV11-2|once|-
CASSLWTSEAGELFF
TGTGCCAGCAGCTTATGGACATCCGAGGCCGGGGAGCTGTTTTTT
>TRBJ1-5|TRBV18|-|-
CASSTDSSNQPQHF
TGTGCCAGCTCTACGGACAGTAGCAATCAGCCCCAGCATTTT
>TRBJ1-2|TRBV4-1|-|-
CASSQGQVYGYTF
TGCGCCAGCAGCCAAGGACAGGTTTATGGCTACACCTTC
>TRBJ1-2|TRBV27|-|-
CASSLHRDYGYTF
TGTGCCAGCAGCCTTCATCGGGACTATGGCTACACCTTC
>TRBJ2-7|TRBV19|-|-
CASSIGAGTYEQYF
TGTGCCAGTAGTATAGGGGCAGGAACCTACGAGCAGTACTTC
>TRBJ2-7|TRBV29-1|once|TRBD1
CSVEGVWTGEKYEQYF
TGCAGCGTTGAAGGCGTATGGACAGGGGAAAAGTACGAGCAGTACTTC
>TRBJ1-4|TRBV5-4|-|TRBD1
CASSKAEGQGASELFF
TGTGCCAGCAGCAAGGCGGAAGGACAGGGGGCGTCGGAACTGTTTTTT
>TRBJ1-5|TRBV2|-|-
CASSSRRGGGEDQPQHF
TGTGCCAGCAGTTCAAGGAGGGGCGGGGGGGAAGATCAGCCCCAGCATTTT
>TRBJ1-1|TRBV6-6|-|-
CASSYSEGRLEAFF
TGTGCCAGCAGTTACTCGGAAGGTAGACTTGAAGCTTTCTTT
>TRBJ1-1|TRBV18|-|-
CASSATGIRTEAFF
TGTGCCAGCTCAGCAACAGGGATTCGCACTGAAGCTTTCTTT
>TRBJ1-2|TRBV5-1|-|-
CASTYGGRGDGYTF
TGCGCCAGCACCTACGGGGGGCGAGGAGATGGCTACACCTTC
>TRBJ2-2|TRBV7-6|-|TRBD1
CASSSRTGNTGELFF
TGTGCCAGCAGCAGTAGGACAGGGAACACCGGGGAGCTGTTTTTT
>TRBJ2-5|TRBV18|-|-
CASSPRGAQGREETQYF
TGTGCCAGCTCACCACGTGGGGCCCAGGGGCGCGAGGAGACCCAGTACTTC
>TRBJ1-5|TRBV2|-|-
CASTEQNQPQHF
TGTGCCAGCACGGAGCAGAATCAGCCCCAGCATTTT
>TRBJ1-6|TRBV5-1|-|-
CASSLGYRDWVYSPLHF
TGCGCCAGCAGCTTGGGGTATCGGGACTGGGTTTACTCACCCCTCCACTTT
>TRBJ2-2|TRBV7-2|once|-
CASSQNRPGELFF
TGTGCCAGCAGTCAGAACCGTCCCGGGGAGCTGTTTTTT
>TRBJ2-3|TRBV27|-|-
CASSFMAGASDTQYF
TGTGCCAGCAGTTTCATGGCGGGGGCATCAGATACGCAGTATTTT
>TRBJ1-2|TRBV6-1|-|-
CASSVTLGQLNYGYTF
TGTGCCAGCAGTGTGACGCTGGGACAACTAAACTATGGCTACACCTTC
>TRBJ2-5|TRBV7-8|-|-
CASSLDGMETQYF
TGTGCCAGCAGCTTAGACGGGATGGAGACCCAGTACTTC
>TRBJ1-2|TRBV7-8|-|-
CASSPRQSKYTF
TGTGCCAGCAGCCCACGACAGTCCAAGTACACCTTC
>TRBJ2-6|TRBV6-6|-|TRBD1
CASMGTGGQGANVLTF
TGTGCCAGCATGGGGACAGGGGGCCAAGGGGCCAACGTCCTGACTTTC
>TRBJ1-3|TRBV2|-|TRBD1
CASRRQGTAGNTIYF
TGTGCCAGCAGGCGACAGGGAACGGCTGGAAACACCATATATTTT
>TRBJ1-6|TRBV21-1|once|-
CASNSVPSYNSPLHF
TGTGCCAGCAATAGTGTCCCCTCCTATAATTCACCCCTCCACTTT
>TRBJ1-2|TRBV4-3|-|-
CASSQGASGDYGYTF
TGCGCCAGCAGCCAAGGGGCGTCAGGCGACTATGGCTACACCTTC
>TRBJ1-5|TRBV19|-|TRBD1
CASTLDRGGNQPQHF
TGTGCCAGTACCCTCGACAGGGGAGGCAATCAGCCCCAGCATTTT
>TRBJ1-2|TRBV4-3|-|TRBD1
CASSHTGTGGDYGYTF
TGCGCCAGCAGCCATACCGGGACAGGGGGTGACTATGGCTACACCTTC
>TRBJ1-2|TRBV7-9|-|-
CASSLATGRFRYTF
TGTGCCAGCAGCTTAGCTACAGGGCGGTTTCGCTACACCTTC
>TRBJ2-3|TRBV4-1|-|-
CASSQDLTVVSTDTQYF
TGCGCCAGCAGCCAAGATCTGACAGTAGTTAGCACAGATACGCAGTATTTT
>TRBJ1-6|TRBV6-5|-|-
CASSRQDLSPLHF
TGTGCCAGCAGCAGACAGGACTTATCACCCCTCCACTTT
>TRBJ1-2|TRBV4-1|-|-
CASSQGTVYGYTF
TGCGCCAGCAGCCAAGGGACAGTCTATGGCTACACCTTC
>TRBJ1-4|TRBV27|-|TRBD1
CASSQQGASEKLFF
TGTGCCAGCAGCCAACAGGGGGCGAGTGAAAAACTGTTTTTT
>TRBJ2-3|TRBV5-5|-|TRBD2
CASSPALAGVIDTQYF
TGTGCCAGCAGCCCCGCTCTAGCGGGGGTCATAGATACGCAGTATTTT
>TRBJ1-1|TRBV6-5|-|-
CASSPGQNTEAFF
TGTGCCAGCAGCCCGGGACAGAACACTGAAGCTTTCTTT
>TRBJ1-6|TRBV4-3|-|TRBD1
CASSQEWRTGRSNSPLHF
TGCGCCAGCAGCCAAGAATGGAGGACAGGGAGGTCGAATTCACCCCTCCACTTT
>TRBJ2-2|TRBV4-1|-|-
CASRSTAGELFF
TGCGCCAGCAGAAGTACAGCCGGGGAGCTGTTTTTT
>TRBJ2-5|TRBV18|once|-
CASSPPNGGETQYF
TGTGCCAGCTCACCACCGAACGGGGGAGAGACCCAGTACTTC
>TRBJ2-3|TRBV19|-|-
CASRLTDTQYF
TGTGCCAGCAGACTCACAGATACGCAGTATTTT
>TRBJ1-1|TRBV18|-|TRBD1
CASSPGVGTGAESIQQAFF
TGTGCCAGCTCACCCGGGGTTGGGACAGGGGCCGAATCGATCCAACAAGCTTTCTTT
>TRBJ2-2|TRBV25-1|-|-
CASSDFTAGNTGELFF
TGTGCCAGCAGTGATTTTACCGCAGGGAACACCGGGGAGCTGTTTTTT
>TRBJ1-5|TRBV9|-|TRBD1
CASSLPTGNQPQHF
TGTGCCAGCAGCTTACCGACAGGGAATCAGCCCCAGCATTTT
>TRBJ2-3|TRBV4-1|once|TRBD1
CASSPLRDRVADTQYF
TGCGCCAGCAGCCCCTTGAGAGACAGGGTCGCAGATACGCAGTATTTT